The 25 T cell receptor beta chains listed next were all sequenced from one sample in a study of cytomegalovirus exposure and HLA in healthy donors. Both 60 Vbeta primers and 13 Jbeta primers went into the PCR. This table comes from immunoSEQ multiplex PCR, and its TCRdb copy is limited to in-frame clones, with some not included. The sample includes roughly 150,000 clones, approximately 70% of them seen just once. The material sequenced was PBMCs. Source of these receptors: a human donor in good health.

The genes are TRBV28 and TRBJ2-7; 7 bases line up with TRBD1. The CDR3 has 12 amino acids. The germline V gene has CDR1 MDHEN and CDR2 SYDVKM. J lost 1 base, V lost 10 bases, and 4 bases had no gene match. The DNA for the CDR3 is TGTGCCATTTCACAGGGGTCCTACGAGCAGTACTTC. It encodes CAISQGSYEQYF. Full variable domain (remainder filled in from reference TRBV28 and TRBJ2-7): DVKVTQSSRYLVKRTGEKVFLECVQDMDHENMFWYRQDPGLGLRLIYFSYDVKMKEKGDIPEGYSVSREKKERFSLILESASTNQTSMYLCAISQGSYEQYFGPGTRLTVT.

The CDR3 sequence is CASSLVGTGGGLNQPQHF. The DNA of the CDR3 is TGTGCCAGCAGCTTAGTGGGGACAGGGGGGGGCCTCAATCAGCCCCAGCATTTT. The V call is TRBV7-2, the J call TRBJ1-5; 11 bases are shared with TRBD1. The germline V gene has CDR1 SGHTA and CDR2 FQGNSA. This CDR3 region has 18 residues. The J segment lost 3 bases and the V segment lost 1 base, leaving 8 bases of the junction unmatched.

This chain uses TRBV7-6 with TRBJ1-4, with 9 nucleotides matching TRBD1. This CDR3 region has 17 residues. CDR1 is SGHVS, CDR2 FNYEAQ, per germline. Trimming took 5 bases from V and 8 from J; bases not matched to a gene: 15. CDR3 in DNA: TGTGCCAGCAGCCTAATATATATACAGGGGGCAGGAGAAAAACTGTTTTTT. It is translated as CASSLIYIQGAGEKLFF.

The CDR3 DNA sequence: TGTGCCAGCAGCCCGAGCTCCTACAATGAGCAGTTCTTC. This gives the protein CASSPSSYNEQFF. The genes are TRBV6-6 and TRBJ2-1; the D is unclear. This CDR3 contains 13 residues. The V gene's germline CDR1 is MNHNY and CDR2 SVGAGI (reference sequence). V shed 6 bases and J shed 0 bases, with 6 bases lying between them.

This chain links TRBV7-3 with TRBJ1-5; maybe TRBD1 (6 bases). Looked up from germline, CDR1 is SGHTA and CDR2 is FQGTGA. V lost 5 bases, J lost 5 bases, and 10 bases lay in between. The CDR3 runs to 13 residues. DNA of the CDR3: TGTGCCAGCAGCGAGACAGGCGATCAGCCCCAGCATTTT. It codes for CASSETGDQPQHF.

This chain joins TRBV14 and TRBJ2-7; 8 bases map to TRBD1. Germline assignment: CDR1 SGHDN and CDR2 FVKESK. V was pared by 3 bases and J by 2 bases, with 9 bases of the junction left unmatched. The CDR3 is 16 residues long. The CDR3 nucleotides read TGTGCCAGCAGCCACCAGACAGGGGTGGACCCCTACGAGCAGTACTTC. This gives the protein CASSHQTGVDPYEQYF.

The sample holds a few counts of this clone. The V and J genes are TRBV7-6 and TRBJ2-3; D not certain. The V end lost 1 base, the J end lost 4 bases, and 12 bases lay between the germline ends. This CDR3 spans 15 amino acids. CDR1 and CDR2 from the germline V gene are SGHVS and FNYEAQ. The CDR3 DNA follows: TGTGCCAGCAGCTTAGTGTATGGAGACGCAGATACGCAGTATTTT. Amino acids: CASSLVYGDADTQYF.

This rearrangement joins TRBV7-5 to TRBJ2-1; no check of the table's D call, TRBD1, against the DNA was made. TRBV7-5 is termed a pseudogene. The CDR3 runs to 20 residues. This CDR3 is CVRSLAPDRGRAFPYNEQFF. In DNA, the CDR3 is TGTGTCAGAAGCTTAGCCCCGGACAGGGGTCGGGCATTCCCCTACAATGAGCAGTTCTTC.

The CDR3 here is CASSNTGGLGGELFF. CDR3 nucleotide sequence: TGTGCCAGCAGCAACACAGGGGGCTTGGGCGGGGAGCTGTTTTTT. The V and J genes are TRBV7-9 and TRBJ2-2, with 9 bases that match TRBD1. CDR1 and CDR2 (germline): SEHNR, FQNEAQ (reference sequence). V lost 5 bases to trimming and J lost 7 bases; unmatched junction nucleotides: 8. This CDR3 has 15 amino acids.

This clone was seen a few times. J is TRBJ2-7 and V is TRBV2; 9 bases line up with TRBD2. V dropped 6 bases and J dropped 5; count of bases not matched to a gene: 8. From germline, CDR1 is SNHLY and CDR2 FYNNEI. The CDR3 is made up of 14 amino acids. CDR3 residues: CASRLAGTPHEQYF. DNA for the CDR3: TGTGCCAGCAGGCTAGCGGGAACCCCCCACGAGCAGTACTTC.

This chain connects TRBV11-2 to TRBJ2-5; possible D gene TRBD2, 5 bases. Germline values: CDR1 SGHAT, CDR2 FQNNGV. The CDR3 contains 12 residues. V lost 10 bases to trimming and J lost 5 bases, with 14 bases between them. The CDR3 is CATAAGGETQYF. CDR3 nucleotide sequence: TGTGCCACAGCCGCGGGTGGGGAGACCCAGTACTTC.

The V call is TRBV18, the J call TRBJ2-7; 13 nucleotides agree with TRBD2. Germline CDR1 KGHSH, CDR2 LQKENI. V lost 5 bases, J lost 4 bases, and 8 bases stayed unmatched. CDR3 length: 16 residues. CDR3 in amino acids: CASSTGTSGDLYEQYF. The CDR3 region has the DNA TGTGCCAGCTCAACCGGGACTAGCGGGGACCTTTACGAGCAGTACTTC.

J is TRBJ2-5 and V is TRBV28; a possible D gene is TRBD1 (6 bases). Per germline, CDR1 MDHEN and CDR2 SYDVKM. The CDR3 has 15 amino acids. V was trimmed by 5 bases and J by 3 bases, leaving 16 bases between them. This CDR3 reads CASSPLRGAEETQYF. In DNA, the CDR3 is TGTGCCAGCAGTCCCCTCAGGGGCGCCGAAGAGACCCAGTACTTC. The full variable domain, its missing parts supplied by reference TRBV28 and TRBJ2-5, is DVKVTQSSRYLVKRTGEKVFLECVQDMDHENMFWYRQDPGLGLRLIYFSYDVKMKEKGDIPEGYSVSREKKERFSLILESASTNQTSMYLCASSPLRGAEETQYFGPGTRLLVL.

The chain uses TRBV5-1 and TRBJ1-3, with a weak D call TRBD1 (6 bases). The CDR3 has 15 amino acids. Trimming stripped 4 bases from V and 0 bases from J, with 11 bases between. Germline V lookup: CDR1 SGHRS, CDR2 YFSETQ. The CDR3 loop reads CASSKGTSSGNTIYF. CDR3 coding DNA: TGCGCCAGCAGCAAAGGGACATCCTCTGGAAACACCATATATTTT.

This clone has just a few counts. This rearrangement joins TRBV18 to TRBJ2-1, with D hard to call. Per the germline V gene, CDR1 is KGHSH and CDR2 is LQKENI. The length of the CDR3 is 15 residues. V shed 5 bases and J shed 4 bases, with 15 bases lying between them. This chain's CDR3 is CASSSPLGGYNEQFF. CDR3 coding DNA: TGTGCCAGCTCATCGCCCCTAGGTGGTTACAATGAGCAGTTCTTC.

The genes are TRBV4-1 and TRBJ2-3; 12 bases fit TRBD1. The germline V gene encodes CDR1 MGHRA and CDR2 YSYEKL. This CDR3 has 17 residues. Unmatched junction bases numbered 7, after V lost 0 bases and J lost 6 bases. The CDR3 protein is CASSQEGTGGLGDTQYF. CDR3 nucleotides: TGCGCCAGCAGCCAAGAGGGGACAGGGGGCTTAGGGGATACGCAGTATTTT.

The chain combines TRBV9 with TRBJ2-1, with 8 bases fitting TRBD2. Germline V CDR1 and CDR2: SGDLS, YYNGEE. The V and J ends lost 3 bases and 3 bases, in that order; junction bases with no gene match: 5. The CDR3 totals 15 residues. The CDR3 is CASSATGTSYNEQFF. CDR3 nucleotide sequence: TGTGCCAGCAGCGCAACCGGGACTAGCTACAATGAGCAGTTCTTC. The full variable domain, completed using reference TRBV9 and TRBJ2-1, is DSGVTQTPKHLITATGQRVTLRCSPRSGDLSVYWYQQSLDQGLQFLIQYYNGEERAKGNILERFSAQQFPDLHSELNLSSLELGDSALYFCASSATGTSYNEQFFGPGTRLTVL.

V is TRBV6-1 and J is TRBJ2-7; weak D call: TRBD2 (7 bases). This CDR3 comprises 15 residues. The germline V and J ends were trimmed by 5 bases and 2 bases, with 16 bases remaining between them. Germline lookup yields CDR1 MNHNS and CDR2 SASEGT. CDR3 loop: CASSPRGGSTYEQYF. The CDR3, as DNA: TGTGCCAGCAGTCCTAGGGGGGGTTCTACCTACGAGCAGTACTTC.

The rearrangement uses TRBV29-1 and TRBJ2-3, with TRBD1 identical over 7 bases. This CDR3 has 14 amino acids. Germline CDR1 is SQVTM and CDR2 is ANQGSEA. V lost 8 bases, J lost 0 bases, and 8 bases stayed unmatched. CDR3 region: CSTRRDSSTDTQYF. The CDR3, as DNA: TGCAGCACTCGTAGGGACAGCAGCACAGATACGCAGTATTTT.

The chain is built from TRBV11-3 and TRBJ2-7; 8 bases line up with TRBD1. V lost 5 bases, J lost 2 bases, and 8 bases stayed unmatched. The CDR3 has 15 residues. Germline CDR1 and CDR2: SGHNT and YENEEA. The CDR3 here is CASSPWQGATYEQYF. For the CDR3, the DNA is TGTGCCAGCAGCCCCTGGCAGGGGGCCACCTACGAGCAGTACTTC.

The J gene is TRBJ1-4, the V gene TRBV5-1; D might be TRBD1 (5 bases). In germline, CDR1 is SGHRS, CDR2 YFSETQ. Trimming removed 5 bases at V and 1 base at J, with 9 bases between. The length of the CDR3 is 14 residues. The CDR3 loop is CASSMGGTNEKLFF. CDR3 coding DNA: TGCGCCAGCAGTATGGGGGGAACTAATGAAAAACTGTTTTTT.

This clone was picked up one time. The rearrangement links TRBV6-6 to TRBJ2-7, with TRBD2 matching over 11 bases. The ends lost 7 bases at V and 3 bases at J; junction bases unmatched: 11. Germline CDR1 and CDR2: MNHNY and SVGAGI (reference sequence). The CDR3 runs 16 residues. For the CDR3, the DNA is TGTGCCAGCAACACTGTTGTACTAGCGGGAGTCTACGAGCAGTACTTC. This encodes CASNTVVLAGVYEQYF.

Only a few counts were recorded for this clone. CDR3 loop: CASSPDRGVPYGYTF. CDR3 sequence (DNA): TGTGCCAGCTCACCGGACAGGGGGGTTCCCTATGGCTACACCTTC. The chain employs TRBV18 and TRBJ1-2; 10 bases map to TRBD1. V lost 3 bases and J lost 4; bases outside the gene matches: 5. The CDR3 totals 15 residues. The V gene's germline CDR1 is KGHSH and CDR2 LQKENI.

The CDR3 DNA sequence: TGTGCCAGCAGCCGCGGGGGGACCGAAGACTACGAGCAGTACTTC. Residues: CASSRGGTEDYEQYF. J is TRBJ2-7 and V is TRBV11-3, with 8 positions matching TRBD2. Germline-derived CDR1 and CDR2 are SGHNT and YENEEA. This CDR3 is 15 amino acids long. The V and J ends lost 5 bases and 3 bases, in that order; junction bases with no gene match: 9.

This chain connects TRBV19 to TRBJ1-1, with TRBD1 matching 8 bases. This CDR3 contains 13 residues. From germline, CDR1 is LNHDA and CDR2 SQIVND (reference sequence). V shed 6 bases and J 6 bases; nucleotides not matched to a gene: 6. CDR3 sequence reads: CASRSDRDAEAFF. The DNA for the CDR3 is TGTGCCAGTAGATCGGACAGGGACGCTGAAGCTTTCTTT.